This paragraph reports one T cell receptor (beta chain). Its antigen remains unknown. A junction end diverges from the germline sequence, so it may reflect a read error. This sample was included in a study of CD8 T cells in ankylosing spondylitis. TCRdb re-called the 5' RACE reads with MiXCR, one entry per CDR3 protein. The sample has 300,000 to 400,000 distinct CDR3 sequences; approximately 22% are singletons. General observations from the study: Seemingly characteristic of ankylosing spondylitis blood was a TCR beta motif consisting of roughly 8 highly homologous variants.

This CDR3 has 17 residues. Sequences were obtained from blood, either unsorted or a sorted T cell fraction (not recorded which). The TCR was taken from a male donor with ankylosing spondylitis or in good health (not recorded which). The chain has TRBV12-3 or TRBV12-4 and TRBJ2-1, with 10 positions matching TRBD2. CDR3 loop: CACSGGFLAGVYNEQFF. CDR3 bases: TGTGCCTGCAGTGGAGGGTTTCTAGCGGGGGTATACAATGAGCAGTTCTTC.